This T cell receptor beta chain comes out of a study of molecular identifiers for immune sequencing clone quantification. General study findings and limits: In cases of identical TCR molecules sharing a barcode, highly expanded clone sizes could be underestimated.

In this sample, this clonotype turned up many times. Antigen unknown. Germline lookup yields CDR1 SGHVS and CDR2 FQNEAQ. Trimming removed 5 bases from V and 2 bases from J, with 8 bases in between. CDR3 length: 13 residues. A single record per CDR3 protein comes from TCRdb applying MiXCR to the PCR reads. The data hold 600,000 to 650,000 distinct CDR3 sequences, with about 20% observed a single time. Input material: naive CD8+ T cells from blood, with Jurkat cell RNA spiked in. Described subset: FACS-sorted CD8+CD4-CCR7+CD45RA+ naive T cells. The chain couples TRBV7-8 to TRBJ2-3, with D uncertain. The origin of this receptor is a human donor in good health. Some libraries in this study had Jurkat cell RNA spiked in. This chain's CDR3 is CASSPTPTDTQYF. Here the CDR3 DNA reads TGTGCCAGCAGCCCTACCCCCACAGATACGCAGTATTTT.